Reported below is one T cell receptor (beta chain). Its antigen is undetermined. The germline V gene encodes CDR1 SNHLY and CDR2 FYNNEI. The CDR3 is made up of 12 amino acids. Trimming stripped 5 bases from V and 7 bases from J, with 11 bases between. The method was immunoSEQ multiplex PCR; TCRdb's version includes in-frame clones alone and lacks a portion of them. The repertoire holds 150,000 to 200,000 clones, with around nine tenths as singletons. These data are taken from a study of T cell responses to AZD1222 COVID-19 vaccine. For the study at large: Analysis merged second doses at about 4 or about 12 weeks.

Study results and caveats: Donors were largely white British and mainly female; clonal diversity was possibly underestimated.

The starting material was peripheral blood, obtained on day 0 of AZD1222 vaccination. This TCR was sampled from an adult in good health. The J gene is TRBJ1-1, the V gene TRBV2; D unclear. The CDR3 spells CASSPEALEAFF. DNA for the CDR3: TGTGCCAGCAGTCCCGAGGCTCTTGAAGCTTTCTTT.